The clone carrying this T cell receptor beta chain has more than one count but fewer than ten. The antigen remains unidentified. 60 Vbeta and 13 Jbeta primers were used in PCR. In the original workflow: Some 10 million of 80 million to 85 million unique TCR beta chains were shared, per a later count. The table came from immunoSEQ multiplex PCR; TCRdb's copy has only in-frame clones and leaves some out. V, J and clone size reflect that table, while D and trimming were determined from the DNA. The data hold some 200,000 clones, with 55% to 75% observed a single time. These data come from a study of cytomegalovirus exposure and HLA in healthy donors. Notes on the study in general: Presence/absence analyses rested on an assumption that sequencing depth was roughly uniform across donors. Researchers reported that a few CMV-associated chains were confirmed in vitro as CMV antigen-specific. Some V segments, including TRBV6-2 and TRBV6-3, were excluded as indistinguishable.

CDR1 is SQVTM and CDR2 is ANQGSEA in the germline V gene. Deletions cut 1 base from V and 4 bases from J, with 10 bases between. The CDR3 totals 13 residues. V and J are TRBV29-1 and TRBJ1-2; D unresolved. Sequencing input: PBMCs. The TCR originated in a man between 40 and 49 years old in good health and CMV-seropositive. The CDR3 DNA sequence: TGCAGCGTTGAAGGGTGGGGAGGCTATGGCTACACCTTC. This encodes CSVEGWGGYGYTF.